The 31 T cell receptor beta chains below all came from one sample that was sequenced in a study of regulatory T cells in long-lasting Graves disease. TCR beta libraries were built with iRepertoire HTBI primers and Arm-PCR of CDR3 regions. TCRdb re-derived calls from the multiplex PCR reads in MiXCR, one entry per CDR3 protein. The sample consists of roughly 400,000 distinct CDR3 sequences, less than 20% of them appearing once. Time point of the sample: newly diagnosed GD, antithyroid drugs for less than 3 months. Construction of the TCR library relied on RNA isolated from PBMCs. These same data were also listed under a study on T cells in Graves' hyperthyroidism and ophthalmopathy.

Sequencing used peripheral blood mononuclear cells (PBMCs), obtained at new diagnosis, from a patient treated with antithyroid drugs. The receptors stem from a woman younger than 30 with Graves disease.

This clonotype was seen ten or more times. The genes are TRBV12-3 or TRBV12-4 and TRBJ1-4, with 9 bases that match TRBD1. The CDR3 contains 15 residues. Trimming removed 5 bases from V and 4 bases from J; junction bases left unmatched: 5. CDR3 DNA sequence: TGTGCCAGCAGTGGACCGGGACAGGGTAATGAAAAACTGTTTTTT. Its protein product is CASSGPGQGNEKLFF.

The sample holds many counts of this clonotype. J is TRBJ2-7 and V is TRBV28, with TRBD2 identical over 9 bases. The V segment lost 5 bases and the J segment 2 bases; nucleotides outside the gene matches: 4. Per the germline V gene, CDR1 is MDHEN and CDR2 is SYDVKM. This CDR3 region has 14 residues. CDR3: CASSKAGGTYEQYF. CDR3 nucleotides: TGTGCCAGCAGTAAAGCGGGAGGTACCTACGAGCAGTACTTC.

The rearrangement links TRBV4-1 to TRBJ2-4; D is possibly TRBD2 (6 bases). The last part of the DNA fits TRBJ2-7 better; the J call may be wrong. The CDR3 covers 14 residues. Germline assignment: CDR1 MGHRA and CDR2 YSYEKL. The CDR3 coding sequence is TGCGCCAGCAGCCAAGATAGAAAGGGAGGCGAGCAGTACTTC. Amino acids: CASSQDRKGGEQYF.

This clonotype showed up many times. DNA for the CDR3: TGTGCCAGCAGTTTGCAAGGCATGCGGCAGTTCTTC. Its protein is CASSLQGMRQFF. V gene TRBV28 combines with J gene TRBJ2-1; D gene uncertain. The germline gives CDR1 MDHEN, CDR2 SYDVKM. The CDR3 covers 12 residues. V was trimmed by 3 bases and J by 12 bases, leaving 12 bases between them. The variable domain in full, with the rest retrieved from reference TRBV28 and TRBJ2-1, is DVKVTQSSRYLVKRTGEKVFLECVQDMDHENMFWYRQDPGLGLRLIYFSYDVKMKEKGDIPEGYSVSREKKERFSLILESASTNQTSMYLCASSLQGMRQFFGPGTRLTVL.

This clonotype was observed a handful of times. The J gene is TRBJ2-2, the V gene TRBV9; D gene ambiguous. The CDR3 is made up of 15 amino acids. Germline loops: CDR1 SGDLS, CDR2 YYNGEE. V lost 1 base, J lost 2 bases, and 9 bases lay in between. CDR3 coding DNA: TGTGCCAGCAGCGTAAAAGTCGATAACACCGGGGAGCTGTTTTTT. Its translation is CASSVKVDNTGELFF.

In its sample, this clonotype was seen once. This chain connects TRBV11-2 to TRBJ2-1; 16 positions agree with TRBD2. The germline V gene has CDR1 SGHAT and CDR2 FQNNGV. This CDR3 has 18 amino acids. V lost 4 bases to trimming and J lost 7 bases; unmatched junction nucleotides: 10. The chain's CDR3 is CASSYAGTSGRVGNEQFF. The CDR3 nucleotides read TGTGCCAGCAGCTACGCCGGGACTAGCGGGAGGGTAGGGAATGAGCAGTTCTTC.

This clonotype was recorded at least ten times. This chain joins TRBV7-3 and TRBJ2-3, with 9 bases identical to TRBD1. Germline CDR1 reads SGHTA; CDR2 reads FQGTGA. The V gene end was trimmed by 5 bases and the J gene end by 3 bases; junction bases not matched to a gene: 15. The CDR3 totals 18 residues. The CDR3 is CASSLGPVQGAGTDTQYF. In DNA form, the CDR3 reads TGTGCCAGCAGCCTTGGCCCCGTACAGGGGGCCGGTACAGATACGCAGTATTTT.

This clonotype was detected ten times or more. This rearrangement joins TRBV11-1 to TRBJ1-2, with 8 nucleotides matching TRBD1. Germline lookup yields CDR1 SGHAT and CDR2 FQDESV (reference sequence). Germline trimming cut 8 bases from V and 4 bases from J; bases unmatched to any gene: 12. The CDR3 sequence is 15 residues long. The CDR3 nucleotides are TGTGCCAGCGGAACCTCTCAGGGGGCGCGCTATGGCTACACCTTC. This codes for CASGTSQGARYGYTF.

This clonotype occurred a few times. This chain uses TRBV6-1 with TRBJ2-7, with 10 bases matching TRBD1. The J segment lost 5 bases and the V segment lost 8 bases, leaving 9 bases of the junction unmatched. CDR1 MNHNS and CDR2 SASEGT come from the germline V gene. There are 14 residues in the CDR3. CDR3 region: CASGRDRGPDEQYF. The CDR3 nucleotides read TGTGCCAGCGGCCGGGACAGGGGCCCCGACGAGCAGTACTTC.

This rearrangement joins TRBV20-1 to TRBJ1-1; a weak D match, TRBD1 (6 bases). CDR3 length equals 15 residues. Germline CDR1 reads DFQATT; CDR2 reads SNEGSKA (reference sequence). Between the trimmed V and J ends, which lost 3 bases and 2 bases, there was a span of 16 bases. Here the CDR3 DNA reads TGCAGTGCTAGTGCCCCGGACAGAGCAAACACTGAAGCTTTCTTT. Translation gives CSASAPDRANTEAFF.

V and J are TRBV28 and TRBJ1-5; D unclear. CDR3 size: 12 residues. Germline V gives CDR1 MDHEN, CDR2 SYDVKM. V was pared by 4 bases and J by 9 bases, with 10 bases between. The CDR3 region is CASSSKSRPQHF. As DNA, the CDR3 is TGTGCCAGCAGTTCCAAGAGTAGGCCCCAGCATTTT.

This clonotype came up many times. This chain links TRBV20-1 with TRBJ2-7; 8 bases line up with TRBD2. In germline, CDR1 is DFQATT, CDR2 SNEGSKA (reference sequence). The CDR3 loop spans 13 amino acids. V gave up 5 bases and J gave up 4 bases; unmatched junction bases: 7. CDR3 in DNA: TGCAGTGCTCCCCGGGAGGGCCGGTACGAGCAGTACTTC. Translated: CSAPREGRYEQYF.

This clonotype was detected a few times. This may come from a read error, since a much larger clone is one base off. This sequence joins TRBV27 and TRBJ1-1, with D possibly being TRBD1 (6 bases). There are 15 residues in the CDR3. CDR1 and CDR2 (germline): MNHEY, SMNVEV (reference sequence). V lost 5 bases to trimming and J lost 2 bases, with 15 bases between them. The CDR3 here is CASSPTWTDNTEAFF. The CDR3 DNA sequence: TGTGCCAGCAGTCCCACTTGGACAGATAACACTGAAGCTTTCTTT.

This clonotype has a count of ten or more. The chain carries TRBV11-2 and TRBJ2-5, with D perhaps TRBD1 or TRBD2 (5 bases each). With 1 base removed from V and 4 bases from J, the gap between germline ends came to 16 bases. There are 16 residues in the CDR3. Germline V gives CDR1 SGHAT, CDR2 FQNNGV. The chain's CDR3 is CASSLGGTPLAETQYF. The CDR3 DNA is TGTGCCAGCAGCTTAGGTGGGACCCCATTGGCAGAGACCCAGTACTTC.

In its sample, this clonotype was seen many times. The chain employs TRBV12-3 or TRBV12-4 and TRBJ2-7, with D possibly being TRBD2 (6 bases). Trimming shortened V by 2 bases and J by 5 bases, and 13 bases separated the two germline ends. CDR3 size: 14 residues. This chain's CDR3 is CASSLSGRGHEQYF. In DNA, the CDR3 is TGTGCCAGCAGTTTAAGCGGGCGTGGCCACGAGCAGTACTTC.

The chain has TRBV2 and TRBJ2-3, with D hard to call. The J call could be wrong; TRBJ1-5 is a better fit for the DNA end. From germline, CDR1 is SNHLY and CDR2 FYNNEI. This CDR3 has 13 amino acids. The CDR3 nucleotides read TGTGCCAGCAGTGCGCCAGCGGGTCGGGCGCAGCATTTT. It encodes CASSAPAGRAQHF.

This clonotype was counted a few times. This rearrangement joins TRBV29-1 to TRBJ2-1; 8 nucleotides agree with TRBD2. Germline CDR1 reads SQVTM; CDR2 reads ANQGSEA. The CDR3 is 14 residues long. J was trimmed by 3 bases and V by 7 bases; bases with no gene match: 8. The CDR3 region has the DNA TGCAGCGAGACCTCTAGCGGGCTCTACAATGAGCAGTTCTTC. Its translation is CSETSSGLYNEQFF.

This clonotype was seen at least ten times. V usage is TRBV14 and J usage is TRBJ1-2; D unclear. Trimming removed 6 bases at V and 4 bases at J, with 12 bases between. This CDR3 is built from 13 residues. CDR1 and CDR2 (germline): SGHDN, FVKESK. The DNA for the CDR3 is TGTGCCAGCAGTCTCCCTAGGGCCTATGGCTACACCTTC. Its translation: CASSLPRAYGYTF.

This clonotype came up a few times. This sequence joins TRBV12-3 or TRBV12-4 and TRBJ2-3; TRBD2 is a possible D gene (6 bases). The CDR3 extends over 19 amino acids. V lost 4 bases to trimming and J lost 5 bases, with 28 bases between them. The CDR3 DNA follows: TGTGCCAGCAGTTCCTCCATCAGACCCAAGGGGACTGCCGAAGATACGCAGTATTTT. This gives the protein CASSSSIRPKGTAEDTQYF.

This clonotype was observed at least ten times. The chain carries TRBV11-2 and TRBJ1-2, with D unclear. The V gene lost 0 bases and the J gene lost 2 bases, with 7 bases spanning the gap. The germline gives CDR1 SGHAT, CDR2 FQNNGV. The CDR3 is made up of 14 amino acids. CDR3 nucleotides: TGTGCCAGCAGCTTAGATCTGGGAAACTATGGCTACACCTTC. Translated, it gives CASSLDLGNYGYTF.

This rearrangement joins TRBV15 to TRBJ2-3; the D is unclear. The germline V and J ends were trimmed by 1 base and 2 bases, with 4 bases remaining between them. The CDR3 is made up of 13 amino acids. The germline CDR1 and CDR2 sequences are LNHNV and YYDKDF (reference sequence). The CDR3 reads CATSRVDTDTQYF. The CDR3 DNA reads TGTGCCACCAGCAGAGTGGACACAGATACGCAGTATTTT.

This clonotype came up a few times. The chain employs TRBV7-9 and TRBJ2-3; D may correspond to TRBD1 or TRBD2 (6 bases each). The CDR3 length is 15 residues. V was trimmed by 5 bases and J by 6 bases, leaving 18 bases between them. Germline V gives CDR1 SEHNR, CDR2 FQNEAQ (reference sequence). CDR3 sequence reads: CASSNMRGGSDTQYF. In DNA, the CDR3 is TGTGCCAGCAGCAACATGAGAGGGGGGTCGGATACGCAGTATTTT.

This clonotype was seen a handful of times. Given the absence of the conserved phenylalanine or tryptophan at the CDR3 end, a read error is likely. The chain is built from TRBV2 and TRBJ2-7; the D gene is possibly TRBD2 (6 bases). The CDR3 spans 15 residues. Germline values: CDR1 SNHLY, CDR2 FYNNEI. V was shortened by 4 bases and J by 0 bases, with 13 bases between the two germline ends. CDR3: CASSGAGGYSYEQYL. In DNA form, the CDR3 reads TGTGCCAGCAGTGGAGCGGGCGGGTACTCCTACGAGCAGTACCTC.

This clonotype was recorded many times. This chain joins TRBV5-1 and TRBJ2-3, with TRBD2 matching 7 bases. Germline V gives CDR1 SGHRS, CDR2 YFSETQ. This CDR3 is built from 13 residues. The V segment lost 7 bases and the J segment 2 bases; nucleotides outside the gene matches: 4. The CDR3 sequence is CASQLALTDTQYF. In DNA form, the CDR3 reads TGCGCCAGCCAACTAGCGCTCACAGATACGCAGTATTTT.

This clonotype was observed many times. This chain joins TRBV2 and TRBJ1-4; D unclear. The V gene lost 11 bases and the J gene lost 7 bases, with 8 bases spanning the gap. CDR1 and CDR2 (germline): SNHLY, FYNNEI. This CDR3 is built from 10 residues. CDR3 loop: CALEGEKLFF. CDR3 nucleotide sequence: TGTGCCCTAGAGGGTGAAAAACTGTTTTTT.

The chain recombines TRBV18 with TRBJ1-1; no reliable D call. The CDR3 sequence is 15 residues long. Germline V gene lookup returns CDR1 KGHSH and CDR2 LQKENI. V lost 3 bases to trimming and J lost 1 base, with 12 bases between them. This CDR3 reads CASSPEAFKNTEAFF. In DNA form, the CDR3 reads TGTGCCAGCTCACCGGAAGCTTTTAAGAACACTGAAGCTTTCTTT.

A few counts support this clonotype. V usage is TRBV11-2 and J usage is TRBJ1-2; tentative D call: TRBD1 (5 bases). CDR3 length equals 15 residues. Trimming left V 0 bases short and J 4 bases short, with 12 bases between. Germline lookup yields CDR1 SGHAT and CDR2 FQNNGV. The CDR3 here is CASSLDPGRIYGYTF. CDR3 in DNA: TGTGCCAGCAGCTTAGACCCGGGACGGATCTATGGCTACACCTTC.

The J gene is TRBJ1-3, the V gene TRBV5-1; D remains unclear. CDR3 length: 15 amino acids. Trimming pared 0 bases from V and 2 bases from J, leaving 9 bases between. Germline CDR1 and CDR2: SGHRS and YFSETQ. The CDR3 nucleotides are TGCGCCAGCAGCTTGGGTACAGACCCTGGAAACACCATATATTTT. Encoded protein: CASSLGTDPGNTIYF.

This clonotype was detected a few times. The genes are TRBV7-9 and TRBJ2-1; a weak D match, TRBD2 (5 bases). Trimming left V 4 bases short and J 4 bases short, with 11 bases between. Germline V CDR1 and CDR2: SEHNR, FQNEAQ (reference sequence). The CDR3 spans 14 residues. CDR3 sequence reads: CASSSSTGYNEQFF. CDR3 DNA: TGTGCCAGCAGCTCGTCGACGGGGTACAATGAGCAGTTCTTC.

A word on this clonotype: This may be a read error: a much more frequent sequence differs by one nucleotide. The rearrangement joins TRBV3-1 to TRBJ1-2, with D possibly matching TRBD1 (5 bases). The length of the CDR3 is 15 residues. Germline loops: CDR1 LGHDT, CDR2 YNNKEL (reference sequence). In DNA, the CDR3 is TGTGCCAGCAGCCGGGACGTAGGAGGAGGTTATGACTACACCTTC. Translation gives CASSRDVGGGYDYTF.

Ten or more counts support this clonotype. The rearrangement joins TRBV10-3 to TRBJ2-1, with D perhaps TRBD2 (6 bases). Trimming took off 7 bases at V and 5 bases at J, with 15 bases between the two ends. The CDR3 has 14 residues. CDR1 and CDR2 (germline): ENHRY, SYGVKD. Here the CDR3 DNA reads TGTGCCATCACGGGCGGGAATCGAAACAATGAGCAGTTCTTC. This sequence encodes CAITGGNRNNEQFF.